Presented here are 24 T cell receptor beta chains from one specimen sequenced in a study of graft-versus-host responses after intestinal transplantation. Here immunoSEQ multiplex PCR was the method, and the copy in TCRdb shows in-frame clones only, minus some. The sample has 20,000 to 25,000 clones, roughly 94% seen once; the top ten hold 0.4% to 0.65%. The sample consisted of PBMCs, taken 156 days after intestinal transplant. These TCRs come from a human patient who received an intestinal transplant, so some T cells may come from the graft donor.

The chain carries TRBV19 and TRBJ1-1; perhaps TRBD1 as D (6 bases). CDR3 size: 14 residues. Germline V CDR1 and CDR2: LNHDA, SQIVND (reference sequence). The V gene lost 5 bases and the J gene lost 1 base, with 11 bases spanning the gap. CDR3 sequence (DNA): TGTGCCAGTAGTTGGGGGGCCTCGAACACTGAAGCTTTCTTT. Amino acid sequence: CASSWGASNTEAFF.

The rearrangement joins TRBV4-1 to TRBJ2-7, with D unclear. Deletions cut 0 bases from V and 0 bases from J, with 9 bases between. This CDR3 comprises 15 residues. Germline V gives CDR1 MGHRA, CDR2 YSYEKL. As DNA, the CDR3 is TGCGCCAGCAGCCAAGACGGCGGTTACTCCTACGAGCAGTACTTC. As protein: CASSQDGGYSYEQYF.

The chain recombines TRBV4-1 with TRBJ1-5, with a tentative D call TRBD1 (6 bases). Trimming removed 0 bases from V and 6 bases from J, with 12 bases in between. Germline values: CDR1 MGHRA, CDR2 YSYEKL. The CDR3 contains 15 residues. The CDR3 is CASSQDRGGFQPQHF. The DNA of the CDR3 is TGCGCCAGCAGCCAAGACAGGGGAGGGTTTCAGCCCCAGCATTTT.

CDR3 nucleotide sequence: TGTGCCAGCTGCCTCGGGAGGGCCTACGAGCAGTACTTC. This codes for CASCLGRAYEQYF. This chain connects TRBV18 to TRBJ2-7; TRBD2 aligns across 8 bases. CDR1 is KGHSH and CDR2 is LQKENI in the germline V gene. With V trimmed by 7 bases and J by 2 bases, 4 bases remained unmatched. The CDR3 has 13 residues. The full variable domain, in which reference TRBV18 and TRBJ2-7 provide the parts outside the CDR3, is NAGVMQNPRHLVRRRGQEARLRCSPMKGHSHVYWYRQLPEEGLKFMVYLQKENIIDESGMPKERFSAEFPKEGPSILRIQQVVRGDSAAYFCASCLGRAYEQYFGPGTRLTVT.

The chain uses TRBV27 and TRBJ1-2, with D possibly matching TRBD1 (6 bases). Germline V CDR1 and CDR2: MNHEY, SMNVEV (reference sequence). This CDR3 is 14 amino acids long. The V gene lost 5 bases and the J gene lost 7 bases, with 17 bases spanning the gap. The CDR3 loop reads CASSGLTGSRGYTF. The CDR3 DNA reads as TGTGCCAGCAGTGGCCTTACAGGGTCTCGTGGCTACACCTTC.

The CDR3 DNA is TGCAGCGTTGACACCGACAAGAACACTGAAGCTTTCTTT. Encoded protein: CSVDTDKNTEAFF. The chain carries TRBV29-1 and TRBJ1-1; D is unresolved. Germline loops: CDR1 SQVTM, CDR2 ANQGSEA. Trimming removed 3 bases at V and 1 base at J, with 9 bases between. The CDR3 runs 13 residues.

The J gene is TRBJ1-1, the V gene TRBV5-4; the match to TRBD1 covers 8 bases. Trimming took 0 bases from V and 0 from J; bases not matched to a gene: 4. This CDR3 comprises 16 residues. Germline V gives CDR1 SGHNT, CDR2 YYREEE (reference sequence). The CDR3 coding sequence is TGTGCCAGCAGCTTGGCCGCAGGGGGCATGAACACTGAAGCTTTCTTT. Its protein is CASSLAAGGMNTEAFF.

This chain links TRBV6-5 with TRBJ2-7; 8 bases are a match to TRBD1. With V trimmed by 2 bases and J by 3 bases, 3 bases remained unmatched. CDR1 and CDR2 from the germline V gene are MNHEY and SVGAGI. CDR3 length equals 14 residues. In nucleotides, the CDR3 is TGTGCCAGCAGTTACCAGGACAGGGTCTACGAGCAGTACTTC. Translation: CASSYQDRVYEQYF.

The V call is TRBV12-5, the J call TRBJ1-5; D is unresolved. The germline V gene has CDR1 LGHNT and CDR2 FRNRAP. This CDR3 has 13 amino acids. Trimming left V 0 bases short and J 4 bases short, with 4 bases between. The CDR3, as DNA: TGTGCTAGTGGTTTGGTATCTAATCAGCCCCAGCATTTT. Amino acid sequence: CASGLVSNQPQHF. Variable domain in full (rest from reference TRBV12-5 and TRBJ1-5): DARVTQTPRHKVTEMGQEVTMRCQPILGHNTVFWYRQTMMQGLELLAYFRNRAPLDDSGMPKDRFSAEMPDATLATLKIQPSEPRDSAVYFCASGLVSNQPQHFGDGTRLSIL.

This CDR3 is CASSPPFGMGGMYYNEQFF. The CDR3 coding sequence is TGTGCCAGTAGTCCCCCCTTTGGAATGGGGGGCATGTATTACAATGAGCAGTTCTTC. This chain links TRBV19 with TRBJ2-1; D is possibly TRBD1 or TRBD2 (6 bases each). The CDR3 contains 19 residues. V was cut by 5 bases and J by 4 bases, with 27 bases left in between. The germline gives CDR1 LNHDA, CDR2 SQIVND (reference sequence).

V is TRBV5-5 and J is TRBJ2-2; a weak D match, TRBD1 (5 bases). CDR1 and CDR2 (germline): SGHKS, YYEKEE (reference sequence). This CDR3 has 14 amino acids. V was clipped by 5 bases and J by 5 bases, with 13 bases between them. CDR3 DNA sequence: TGTGCCAGCAGTCCAGGGTGGGGAACCGGGGAGCTGTTTTTT. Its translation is CASSPGWGTGELFF.

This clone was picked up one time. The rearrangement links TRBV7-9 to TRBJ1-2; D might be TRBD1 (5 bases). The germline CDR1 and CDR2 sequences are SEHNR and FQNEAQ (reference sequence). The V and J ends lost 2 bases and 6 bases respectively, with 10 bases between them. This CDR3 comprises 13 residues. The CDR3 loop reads CASSLQGPDGYTF. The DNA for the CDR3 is TGTGCCAGCAGCTTACAGGGACCGGATGGCTACACCTTC.

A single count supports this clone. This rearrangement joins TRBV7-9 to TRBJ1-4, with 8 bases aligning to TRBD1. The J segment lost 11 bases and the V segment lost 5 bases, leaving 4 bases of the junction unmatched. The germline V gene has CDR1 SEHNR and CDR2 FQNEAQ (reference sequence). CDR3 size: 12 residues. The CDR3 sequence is CASSKDREKLFF. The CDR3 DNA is TGTGCCAGCAGCAAGGACAGGGAGAAACTGTTTTTT.

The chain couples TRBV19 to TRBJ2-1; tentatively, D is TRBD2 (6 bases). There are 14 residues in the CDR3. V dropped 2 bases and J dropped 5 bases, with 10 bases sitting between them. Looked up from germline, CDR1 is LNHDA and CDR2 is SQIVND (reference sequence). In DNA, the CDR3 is TGTGCCAGTAGTATAAGCGGGCGGGACAATGAGCAGTTCTTC. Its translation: CASSISGRDNEQFF. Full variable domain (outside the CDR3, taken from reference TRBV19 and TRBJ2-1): DGGITQSPKYLFRKEGQNVTLSCEQNLNHDAMYWYRQDPGQGLRLIYYSQIVNDFQKGDIAEGYSVSREKKESFPLTVTSAQKNPTAFYLCASSISGRDNEQFFGPGTRLTVL.

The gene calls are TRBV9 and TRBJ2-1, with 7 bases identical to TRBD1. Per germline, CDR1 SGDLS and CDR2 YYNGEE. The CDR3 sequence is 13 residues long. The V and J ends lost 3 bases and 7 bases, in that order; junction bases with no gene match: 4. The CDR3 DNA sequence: TGTGCCAGCAGCGGCACACAGGGGAATGAGCAGTTCTTC. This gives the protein CASSGTQGNEQFF.

The CDR3 DNA sequence: TGTGCCAGCAGCCAATACACGTCCTACGAGCAGTACTTC. It is translated as CASSQYTSYEQYF. The chain links TRBV16 to TRBJ2-7; no definite D call. V was pared by 1 base and J by 1 base, with 5 bases between. The CDR3 spans 13 residues. Germline-derived CDR1 and CDR2 are KGHSY and FQNENV.

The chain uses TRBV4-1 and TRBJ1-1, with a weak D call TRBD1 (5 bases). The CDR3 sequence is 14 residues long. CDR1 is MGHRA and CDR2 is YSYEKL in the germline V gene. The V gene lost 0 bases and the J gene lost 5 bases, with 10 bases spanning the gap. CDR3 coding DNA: TGCGCCAGCAGCCAAGAGGGGAGGGGAACTGAAGCTTTCTTT. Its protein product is CASSQEGRGTEAFF.

The CDR3: CAGSLAGGTYEQYF. DNA for the CDR3: TGTGCCGGATCCTTAGCGGGAGGGACCTACGAGCAGTACTTC. The chain combines TRBV6-1 with TRBJ2-7, with 11 bases lining up with TRBD2. This CDR3 contains 14 residues. CDR1 is MNHNS, CDR2 SASEGT, per germline. V was pared by 11 bases and J by 2 bases, with 8 bases of the junction left unmatched.

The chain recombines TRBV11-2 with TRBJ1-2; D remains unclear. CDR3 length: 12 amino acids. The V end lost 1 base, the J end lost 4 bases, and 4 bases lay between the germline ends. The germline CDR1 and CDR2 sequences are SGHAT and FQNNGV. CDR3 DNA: TGTGCCAGCAGCTTAGGGGGCTATGGCTACACCTTC. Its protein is CASSLGGYGYTF.

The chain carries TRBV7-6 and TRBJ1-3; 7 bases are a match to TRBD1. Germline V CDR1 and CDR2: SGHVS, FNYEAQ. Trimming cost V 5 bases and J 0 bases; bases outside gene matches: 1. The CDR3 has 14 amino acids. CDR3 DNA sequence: TGTGCCAGCAGCCGACAGGGCTCTGGAAACACCATATATTTT. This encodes CASSRQGSGNTIYF.

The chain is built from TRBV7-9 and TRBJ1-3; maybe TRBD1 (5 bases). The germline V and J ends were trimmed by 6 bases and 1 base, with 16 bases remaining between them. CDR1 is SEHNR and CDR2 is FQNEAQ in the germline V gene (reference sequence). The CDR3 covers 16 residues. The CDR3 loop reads CASSWGGSFSGNTIYF. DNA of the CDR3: TGTGCCAGCAGTTGGGGCGGGAGCTTTTCTGGAAACACCATATATTTT.

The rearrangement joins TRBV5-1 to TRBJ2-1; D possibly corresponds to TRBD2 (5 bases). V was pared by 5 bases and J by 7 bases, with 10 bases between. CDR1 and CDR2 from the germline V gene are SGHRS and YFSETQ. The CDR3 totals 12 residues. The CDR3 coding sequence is TGCGCCAGCAGGGGGAGCGTGAATGAGCAGTTCTTC. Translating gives CASRGSVNEQFF.

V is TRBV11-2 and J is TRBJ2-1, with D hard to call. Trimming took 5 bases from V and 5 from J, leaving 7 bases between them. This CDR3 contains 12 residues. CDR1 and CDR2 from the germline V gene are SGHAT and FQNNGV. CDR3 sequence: CASSTRNNEQFF. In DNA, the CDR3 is TGTGCCAGCAGCACCCGAAACAATGAGCAGTTCTTC.

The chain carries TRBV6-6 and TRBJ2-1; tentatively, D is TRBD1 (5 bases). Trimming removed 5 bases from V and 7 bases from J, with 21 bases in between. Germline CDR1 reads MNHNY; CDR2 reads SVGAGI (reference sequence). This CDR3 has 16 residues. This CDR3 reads CASSGALAGHQNEQFF. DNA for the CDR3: TGTGCCAGCAGTGGGGCCCTGGCTGGGCATCAAAATGAGCAGTTCTTC.